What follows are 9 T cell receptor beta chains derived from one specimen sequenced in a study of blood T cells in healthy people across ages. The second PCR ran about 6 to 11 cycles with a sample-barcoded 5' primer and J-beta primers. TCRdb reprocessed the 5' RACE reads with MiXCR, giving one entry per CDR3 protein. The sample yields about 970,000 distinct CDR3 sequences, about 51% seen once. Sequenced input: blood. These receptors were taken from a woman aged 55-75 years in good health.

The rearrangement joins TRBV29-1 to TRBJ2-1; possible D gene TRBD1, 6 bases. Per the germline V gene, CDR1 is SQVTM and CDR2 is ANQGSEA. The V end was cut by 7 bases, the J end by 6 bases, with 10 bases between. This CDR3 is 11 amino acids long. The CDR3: CSATRGNEQFF. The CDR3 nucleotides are TGCAGCGCAACCAGGGGCAATGAGCAGTTCTTC.

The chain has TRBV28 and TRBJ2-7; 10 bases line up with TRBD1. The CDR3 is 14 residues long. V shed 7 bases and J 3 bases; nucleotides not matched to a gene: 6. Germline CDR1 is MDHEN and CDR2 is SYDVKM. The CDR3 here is CASIDGTGVYEQYF. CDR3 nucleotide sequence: TGTGCCAGCATTGACGGGACAGGGGTCTACGAGCAGTACTTC. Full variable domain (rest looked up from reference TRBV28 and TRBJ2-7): DVKVTQSSRYLVKRTGEKVFLECVQDMDHENMFWYRQDPGLGLRLIYFSYDVKMKEKGDIPEGYSVSREKKERFSLILESASTNQTSMYLCASIDGTGVYEQYFGPGTRLTVT.

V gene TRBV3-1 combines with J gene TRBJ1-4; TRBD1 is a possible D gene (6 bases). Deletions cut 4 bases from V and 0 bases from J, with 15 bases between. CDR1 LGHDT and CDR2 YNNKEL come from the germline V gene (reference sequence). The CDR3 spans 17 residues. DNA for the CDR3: TGTGCCAGCAGCCGACTTAGGACAGTTGCAACTAATGAAAAACTGTTTTTT. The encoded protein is CASSRLRTVATNEKLFF.

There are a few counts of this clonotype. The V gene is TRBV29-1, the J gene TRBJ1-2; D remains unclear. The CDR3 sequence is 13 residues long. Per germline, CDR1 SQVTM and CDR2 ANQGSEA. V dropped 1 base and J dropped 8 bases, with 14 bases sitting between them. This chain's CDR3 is CSVEGPERAGYTF. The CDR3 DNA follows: TGCAGCGTTGAAGGGCCAGAGAGGGCCGGCTACACCTTC.

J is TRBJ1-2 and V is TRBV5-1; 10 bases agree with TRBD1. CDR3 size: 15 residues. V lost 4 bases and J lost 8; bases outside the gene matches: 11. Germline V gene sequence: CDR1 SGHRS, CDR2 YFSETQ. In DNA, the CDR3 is TGCGCCAGCAGCGGAAGTCCCGGGACAGGGGACGGCTACACCTTC. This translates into CASSGSPGTGDGYTF.

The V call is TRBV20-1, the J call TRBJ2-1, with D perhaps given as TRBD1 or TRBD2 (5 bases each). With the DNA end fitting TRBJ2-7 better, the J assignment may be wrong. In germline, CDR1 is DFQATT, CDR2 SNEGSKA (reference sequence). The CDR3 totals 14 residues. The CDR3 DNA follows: TGCAGTGCTGAGGCGGGCAGGGCCTACAATGAGCAGTACTTC. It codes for CSAEAGRAYNEQYF.

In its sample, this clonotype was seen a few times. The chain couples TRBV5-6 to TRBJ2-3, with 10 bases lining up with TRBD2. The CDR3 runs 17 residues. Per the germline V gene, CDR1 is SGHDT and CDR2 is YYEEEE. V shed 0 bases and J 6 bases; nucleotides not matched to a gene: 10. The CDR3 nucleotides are TGTGCCAGCAGCTTGGCCGGAGGTAGCGGGAGGTTTGATACGCAGTATTTT. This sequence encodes CASSLAGGSGRFDTQYF.

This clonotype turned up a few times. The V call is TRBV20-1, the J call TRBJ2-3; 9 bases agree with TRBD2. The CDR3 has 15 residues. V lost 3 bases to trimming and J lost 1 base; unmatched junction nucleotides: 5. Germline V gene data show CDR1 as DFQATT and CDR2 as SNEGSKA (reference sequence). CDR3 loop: CSASEREVGTDTQYF. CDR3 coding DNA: TGCAGTGCTAGTGAGCGGGAGGTCGGCACAGATACGCAGTATTTT.

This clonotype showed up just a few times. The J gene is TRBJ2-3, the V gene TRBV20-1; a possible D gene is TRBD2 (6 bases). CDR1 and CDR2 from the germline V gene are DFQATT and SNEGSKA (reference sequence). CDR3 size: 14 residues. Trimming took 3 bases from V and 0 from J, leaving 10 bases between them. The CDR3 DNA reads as TGCAGTGCTAGGTGGGCGGGGAGCACAGATACGCAGTATTTT. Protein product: CSARWAGSTDTQYF.